This T cell receptor (beta chain) was retrieved from a study of cytomegalovirus exposure and HLA in healthy donors. CDR1 is SGHNT and CDR2 is YYREEE in the germline V gene (reference sequence). The CDR3 length is 15 residues. Trimming removed 0 bases from V and 5 bases from J; junction bases left unmatched: 4. This PCR relied on a set of 60 Vbeta primers and 13 Jbeta primers. Sequenced by immunoSEQ multiplex PCR; TCRdb stores in-frame clones only, minus some. This table holds over 110,000 clones, approximately 70% found once. V usage is TRBV5-4 and J usage is TRBJ1-2, with 10 bases lining up with TRBD1. The sample was PBMCs. This TCR came from a woman in her thirties or forties in good health and CMV-seronegative. CDR3 sequence reads: CASSLVGQGSYGYTF. In DNA form, the CDR3 reads TGTGCCAGCAGCTTGGTGGGACAGGGGAGTTATGGCTACACCTTC.